Reported below is one T cell receptor (beta chain). This clonotype was seen only a few times. The clone's antigen remains unknown. Base qualities are not at hand, and no much larger clone is one base apart. Taken with the paper, the label for treatment or condition translates to: in vitro stimulation with specific CMV peptide epitopes to enrich CMV-specific T cells. This sample is part of a study of T cell repertoires in cytomegalovirus infection (dated by TCRdb to the late 2010s). About the full investigation: Peptide stimulations targeted recently identified HLA-C-restricted CMV epitopes, whose presentation resists viral immunomodulation, together with well-studied HLA-B-restricted epitopes. Because public TCR beta signatures pointed to carriage of CMV infection together with the matching HLA type, the HLA type of each donor mattered for the analysis.

The V end loses 2 bases and the J end loses 5 bases, and a stretch of 8 bases separates them. The germline V gene (reference sequence) supplies CDR1 MNHEY and CDR2 SMNVEV. The CDR3 sequence holds 13 residues, the cysteine and phenylalanine included. Only the CDR3 region is kept as DNA, spanning 39 bases read in frame from base 1. Points the paper makes about the study in general: The ex vivo response was dominated by HLA-C-restricted CMV-specific TCR beta clonotypes, and the single most frequent clonotype in two of eight donors was supplied by these HLA-C-restricted clonotypes. In both this cohort and an independent approximately 350-donor cohort, the cumulative frequency of public TCR beta family members distinguished carriers of CMV infection plus the relevant HLA type.

Sequencing instrument: Illumina HiSeq 1500. TCRdb applied fastp at Q25 and MiXCR to the public reads, then kept only in-frame beta chains. Rows matching on CDR3 protein sequence are summarized as one entry with the most common DNA and genes. Recorded for this sample are around 430,000 distinct CDR3 sequences; approximately 42% of them occurred a single time. The top ten clones comprise just under 45% of the sample. The source of this sequence is a human donor in good health (CMV status not recorded). Some clones in this sample may be carry-over from other donors' samples. This sample comprised cultured PBMCs, obtained from culture after CMV antigen stimulation. Recombination linked TRBV27 to TRBJ2-3; no confident D gene assignment can be made. The nucleotides read TGTGCCAGCAGTTTAAAGACGAAAGATACGCAGTATTTT. This codes for CASSLKTKDTQYF.